Listed here is a single T cell receptor beta chain. Its antigen remains unidentified. Repertoires were generated with immunoSEQ multiplex PCR, while TCRdb's copy carries only in-frame clones and drops some. This table holds roughly 60,000 clones, 65% to 75% found once. The time point was: week 35, safety follow-up. Every vaccine dose comprised 300 ug of mutant IDH1 20-mer peptide plus topical imiquimod. This specimen comes from a study of a mutant IDH1 vaccine in newly diagnosed glioma. Study summary: The treated group averaged approximately 42 years old and was 62.5% male, about 40% female. Most had both radiotherapy and temozolomide beforehand; others had only one. Findings and caveats of the study: Patients mounted vaccine-induced immune responses in 90% to 95% of cases. Changes in top peripheral clonotypes did not appear linked to pseudoprogression.

V lost 2 bases, J lost 8 bases, and 3 bases stayed unmatched. The germline V gene encodes CDR1 SGHDT and CDR2 YYEEEE. The CDR3 is 14 residues long. The source was PBMCs, collected from a glioma patient whose treatment included an IDH1 peptide vaccine. The chain links TRBV5-6 to TRBJ1-4; the match to TRBD1 covers 10 bases. The TCR originated in a man in his fifties with glioma. CDR3 in amino acids: CASSLRQGAEKLFF. The CDR3, as DNA: TGTGCCAGCAGCTTACGACAGGGGGCGGAAAAACTGTTTTTT.